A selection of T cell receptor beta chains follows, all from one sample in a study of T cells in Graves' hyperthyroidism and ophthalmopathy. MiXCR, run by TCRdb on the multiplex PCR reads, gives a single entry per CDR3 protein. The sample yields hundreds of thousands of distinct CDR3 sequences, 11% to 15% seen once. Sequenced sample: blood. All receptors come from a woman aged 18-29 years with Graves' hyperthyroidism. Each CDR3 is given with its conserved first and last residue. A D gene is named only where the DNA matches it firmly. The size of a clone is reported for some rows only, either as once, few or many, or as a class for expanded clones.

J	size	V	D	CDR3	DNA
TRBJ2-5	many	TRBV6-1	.	CASSGMGAKRTQYF	TGTGCCAGCAGTGGAATGGGGGCCAAGAGGACCCAGTACTTC
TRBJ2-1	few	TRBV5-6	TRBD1	CASSYDRGPYNEQFF	TGTGCCAGCAGCTACGACAGGGGCCCCTACAATGAGCAGTTCTTC
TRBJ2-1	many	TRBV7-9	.	CASTPQGTRGNEQFF	TGTGCCAGCACCCCTCAAGGGACTCGGGGGAATGAGCAGTTCTTC
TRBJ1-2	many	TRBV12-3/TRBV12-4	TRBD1	CASTPADRGGYGYTF	TGTGCCAGCACCCCGGCCGACAGGGGAGGCTATGGCTACACCTTC
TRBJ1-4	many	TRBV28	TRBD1	CASSLRGTGNEKLFF	TGTGCCAGCAGCCTAAGGGGGACAGGCAATGAAAAACTGTTTTTT
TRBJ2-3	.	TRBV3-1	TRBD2	CASSPAGTSGSGGTDTQYF	TGTGCCAGCTCACCGGCCGGGACTAGCGGGAGTGGGGGCACAGATACGCAGTATTTT
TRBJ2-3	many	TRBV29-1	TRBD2	CSAMTSSFPDTQYF	TGCAGCGCGATGACTAGCTCGTTCCCAGATACGCAGTATTTT
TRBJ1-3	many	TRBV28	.	CASSFSNTIYF	TGTGCCAGCAGTTTTTCCAACACCATATATTTT
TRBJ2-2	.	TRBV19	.	CASRRSRAPGELFF	TGTGCCAGTAGGAGGAGCAGGGCCCCCGGGGAGCTGTTTTTT
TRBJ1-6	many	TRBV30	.	CAWSVENSPLHF	TGTGCCTGGAGTGTAGAGAATTCACCCCTCCACTTT
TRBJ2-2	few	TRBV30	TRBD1	CAWSTGQLLFF	TGTGCCTGGAGTACGGGACAGCTGCTGTTTTTT
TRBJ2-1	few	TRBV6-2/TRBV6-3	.	CASSMLGTSYNEQSF	TGTGCCAGCAGTATGCTGGGCACCTCCTACAATGAGCAGTCCTTC
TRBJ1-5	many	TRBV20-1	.	CSANRDVQPQHF	TGCAGTGCAAACAGGGATGTTCAGCCCCAGCATTTT
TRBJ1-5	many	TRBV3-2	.	CASTDRGVGQPQHF	TGTGCCAGCACCGACAGAGGGGTAGGTCAGCCCCAGCATTTT
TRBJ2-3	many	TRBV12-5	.	CASGLVTRDSGTDTQYF	TGTGCTAGTGGTTTGGTAACCCGGGACTCAGGCACAGATACGCAGTATTTT
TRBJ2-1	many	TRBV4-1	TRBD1	CASSQGQGDEQFF	TGCGCCAGCAGCCAAGGACAGGGCGATGAGCAGTTCTTC
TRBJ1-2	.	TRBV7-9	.	CASRADSLGTDGYTF	TGTGCCAGCAGGGCGGACTCTCTCGGAACGGACGGCTACACCTTC
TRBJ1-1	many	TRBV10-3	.	CAISGPGHSEEPNEAFF	TGTGCCATCAGTGGGCCGGGGCATTCCGAAGAGCCCAATGAAGCTTTCTTT
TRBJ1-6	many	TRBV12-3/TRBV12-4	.	CASSLRVRSPLHF	TGTGCCAGCAGTTTAAGGGTCAGGTCACCCCTCCACTTT
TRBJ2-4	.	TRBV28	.	CASSIGGQLNIQYF	TGTGCCAGCAGCATCGGCGGACAGTTAAACATTCAGTACTTC
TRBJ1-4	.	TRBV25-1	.	CASSEGQGNEKLFF	TGTGCCAGCAGTGAAGGTCAGGGAAACGAAAAACTGTTTTTT
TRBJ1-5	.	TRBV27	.	CASSLIWGINQPQHF	TGTGCCAGCAGTTTAATTTGGGGAATCAATCAGCCCCAGCATTTT
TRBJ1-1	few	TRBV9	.	CAPKEGQTGRAEAFF	TGTGCCCCCAAGGAGGGTCAGACGGGCCGAGCTGAAGCTTTCTTT
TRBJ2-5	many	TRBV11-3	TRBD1	CASSKGQGAGETQYF	TGTGCCAGCAGCAAAGGACAGGGCGCGGGAGAGACCCAGTACTTC
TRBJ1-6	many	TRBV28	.	CASRPGGNSPLHF	TGTGCCAGCAGGCCTGGGGGAAATTCACCCCTCCACTTT
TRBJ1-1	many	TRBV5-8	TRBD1	CASSQATYDRGRTEAFF	TGTGCCAGCAGTCAGGCAACATATGACAGGGGGCGGACTGAAGCTTTCTTT
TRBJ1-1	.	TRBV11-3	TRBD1	CASRLTGSTEAFF	TGTGCCAGCAGGTTGACAGGGTCCACTGAAGCTTTCTTT
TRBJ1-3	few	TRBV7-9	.	CASRPAGGNTIYF	TGTGCCAGCAGACCCGCGGGTGGAAACACCATATATTTT